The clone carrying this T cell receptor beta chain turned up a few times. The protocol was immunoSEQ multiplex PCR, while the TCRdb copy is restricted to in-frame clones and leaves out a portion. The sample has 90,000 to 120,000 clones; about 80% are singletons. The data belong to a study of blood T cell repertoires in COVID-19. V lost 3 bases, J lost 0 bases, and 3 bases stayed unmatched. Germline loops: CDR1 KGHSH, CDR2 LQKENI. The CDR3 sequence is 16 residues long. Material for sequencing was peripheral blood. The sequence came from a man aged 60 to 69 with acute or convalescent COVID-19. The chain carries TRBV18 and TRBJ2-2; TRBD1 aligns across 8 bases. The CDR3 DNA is TGTGCCAGCTCACCGACAGGGGTCACGAACACCGGGGAGCTGTTTTTT. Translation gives CASSPTGVTNTGELFF.